This T cell receptor beta chain was captured in a study of blood T cell repertoires in COVID-19. Resolution of symptoms, clearance, or two negative PCRs was present in recovered Cohort 3 donors. The sample holds a few counts of this clone. Authors' data handling: By means of reference gene primer amplification, nucleated cell counts were estimated. Repertoires were generated with immunoSEQ multiplex PCR, while TCRdb's copy carries only in-frame clones and drops some. V and J calls and clone size follow that table, whereas D and trimming were derived from the DNA. Of 200,000 or so clones in the sample, approximately 90% were seen once. The CDR3 contains 13 residues. V lost 3 bases to trimming and J lost 5 bases, with 8 bases between them. CDR1 and CDR2 (germline): MNHEY, SMNVEV (reference sequence).

The chain is built from TRBV27 and TRBJ1-5; no clear D gene. The sample taken for sequencing was PBMCs or T cells enriched from blood (not recorded which). The clonotype was recovered from a man under 40 who had recovered from COVID-19. CDR3 DNA: TGTGCCAGCAGTTTGACGGGGTATCAGCCCCAGCATTTT. This encodes CASSLTGYQPQHF.